The 29 T cell receptor beta chains given below trace back to one sample, sequenced in a study of T cell responses to AZD1222 COVID-19 vaccine. Clones were sequenced by immunoSEQ multiplex PCR, and TCRdb holds only the in-frame ones, with some missing. This table holds about 150,000 clones, about 90% found once. The sample here was peripheral blood, taken on day 0 of AZD1222 vaccination. The receptor source for this set is an adult in good health.

The rearrangement uses TRBV5-1 and TRBJ2-3, with D perhaps being TRBD1 or TRBD2 (6 bases each). This CDR3 is 16 amino acids long. The germline CDR1 and CDR2 sequences are SGHRS and YFSETQ. With 3 bases removed from V and 2 bases from J, the gap between germline ends came to 16 bases. The CDR3 region has the DNA TGCGCCAGCAGCTCCGGGGGCAGGGCTACCACAGATACGCAGTATTTT. Its protein product is CASSSGGRATTDTQYF.

The chain combines TRBV18 with TRBJ2-2; TRBD1 or TRBD2 may be the D gene (5 bases each). V lost 2 bases to trimming and J lost 1 base, with 8 bases between them. The CDR3 covers 15 residues. CDR1 is KGHSH and CDR2 is LQKENI in the germline V gene. For the CDR3, the DNA is TGTGCCAGCTCACCAGGGACGGGGAACACCGGGGAGCTGTTTTTT. As protein: CASSPGTGNTGELFF.

The V gene is TRBV3-1 (or the pseudogene TRBV3-2), the J gene TRBJ2-7, with D unresolved. Trimming took off 4 bases at V and 0 bases at J, with 7 bases between the two ends. The CDR3 consists of 13 residues. CDR1 is LGHDT, CDR2 YNNKEL, per germline (reference sequence). Here the CDR3 reads CASSRASSYEQYF. The CDR3 coding sequence is TGTGCCAGCAGCCGGGCCAGCTCCTACGAGCAGTACTTC.

This sequence joins TRBV4-1 and TRBJ1-3; D is possibly TRBD1 (6 bases). CDR1 and CDR2 (germline): MGHRA, YSYEKL. Trimming cost V 4 bases and J 0 bases, with 22 bases left between them. The CDR3 length is 19 residues. The CDR3 nucleotides read TGCGCCAGCAGCCTAAGGGACAATCTCGCAGGAAACTCTGGAAACACCATATATTTT. Its translation: CASSLRDNLAGNSGNTIYF.

The V gene is TRBV28, the J gene TRBJ2-1; 7 bases are shared with TRBD1. CDR1 and CDR2 (germline): MDHEN, SYDVKM. This CDR3 region has 14 residues. J was trimmed by 10 bases and V by 2 bases; bases with no gene match: 8. CDR3 sequence: CASSLLPLQGEQFF. Here the CDR3 DNA reads TGTGCCAGCAGTTTACTTCCCTTACAGGGGGAGCAGTTCTTC. The variable domain in full, with the rest retrieved from reference TRBV28 and TRBJ2-1, is DVKVTQSSRYLVKRTGEKVFLECVQDMDHENMFWYRQDPGLGLRLIYFSYDVKMKEKGDIPEGYSVSREKKERFSLILESASTNQTSMYLCASSLLPLQGEQFFGPGTRLTVL.

V and J are TRBV24-1 and TRBJ2-1, with TRBD1 matching over 7 bases. CDR1 and CDR2 (germline): KGHDR, SFDVKD. V lost 4 bases and J lost 6; bases outside the gene matches: 8. This CDR3 comprises 15 residues. The CDR3 DNA is TGTGCCACCAGTGACAAAACGACAGGGCGCAATGAGCAGTTCTTC. Translating it yields CATSDKTTGRNEQFF.

The chain joins TRBV5-1 to TRBJ1-6, with 10 bases that match TRBD1. This CDR3 has 17 residues. Per the germline V gene, CDR1 is SGHRS and CDR2 is YFSETQ. Trimming cost V 4 bases and J 9 bases; bases outside gene matches: 13. The CDR3 reads CASSIPLGDRGPSPLHF. CDR3 sequence (DNA): TGCGCCAGCAGCATACCTCTAGGGGACAGGGGCCCTTCACCCCTCCACTTT.

The chain recombines TRBV5-1 with TRBJ2-1, with D perhaps matching TRBD1 (5 bases). This CDR3 has 15 amino acids. Germline CDR1 reads SGHRS; CDR2 reads YFSETQ. Trimming stripped 0 bases from V and 4 bases from J, with 11 bases between. The CDR3 region has the DNA TGCGCCAGCAGCTTGGGGGCCACAGGTTACAATGAGCAGTTCTTC. Translating gives CASSLGATGYNEQFF.

The chain links TRBV5-4 to TRBJ2-3; TRBD2 matches 8 bases. The CDR3 is 13 residues long. V lost 4 bases to trimming and J lost 10 bases; unmatched junction nucleotides: 8. Germline loops: CDR1 SGHNT, CDR2 YYREEE (reference sequence). As DNA, the CDR3 is TGTGCCAGCAGCGCCCTTAGCGGGACCTCGCAGTATTTT. Its translation is CASSALSGTSQYF.

The chain uses TRBV29-1 and TRBJ2-7; the D is unclear. Germline CDR1 reads SQVTM; CDR2 reads ANQGSEA. V dropped 5 bases and J dropped 5 bases, with 13 bases sitting between them. This CDR3 has 12 amino acids. CDR3 bases: TGCAGCGTTTTCCAGCAATCCCACGAGCAGTACTTC. Translation gives CSVFQQSHEQYF.

V is TRBV2 and J is TRBJ1-5; D uncertain. CDR1 and CDR2 from the germline V gene are SNHLY and FYNNEI. The CDR3 sequence is 14 residues long. V was clipped by 2 bases and J by 6 bases, with 11 bases between them. The CDR3 loop is CASSERVSVQPQHF. The CDR3, as DNA: TGTGCCAGCAGTGAAAGGGTTTCGGTTCAGCCCCAGCATTTT.

This clone was observed once. The V call is TRBV13, the J call TRBJ1-2; no reliable D call. The CDR3 is 14 amino acids. Trimming left V 5 bases short and J 2 bases short, with 12 bases between. Germline assignment: CDR1 PRHDT and CDR2 FYEKMQ (reference sequence). The DNA for the CDR3 is TGTGCCAGCAGCCCTATAGACTGGAACTATGGCTACACCTTC. Protein sequence: CASSPIDWNYGYTF.

The chain has TRBV27 and TRBJ1-2; D might be TRBD1 (6 bases). V lost 7 bases and J 8 bases, leaving 14 bases between the germline ends. This CDR3 comprises 12 residues. Per germline, CDR1 MNHEY and CDR2 SMNVEV (reference sequence). The CDR3 DNA reads as TGTGCCAGCACCGGGACACGCGGGGGCTACACCTTC. Its translation is CASTGTRGGYTF.

This clone was seen only once. This chain uses TRBV11-3 with TRBJ2-1; 9 bases fit TRBD1. The CDR3 consists of 15 residues. CDR1 SGHNT and CDR2 YENEEA come from the germline V gene. The V segment lost 8 bases and the J segment 2 bases; nucleotides outside the gene matches: 7. The CDR3 loop reads CASSLTGGTYNEQFF. CDR3 DNA sequence: TGTGCCAGCTCACTTACAGGGGGCACCTACAATGAGCAGTTCTTC.

The chain joins TRBV5-1 to TRBJ1-1; perhaps TRBD1 as D (6 bases). The CDR3 is 15 amino acids. CDR1 and CDR2 (germline): SGHRS, YFSETQ. V dropped 0 bases and J dropped 6 bases, with 15 bases sitting between them. The CDR3 region has the DNA TGCGCCAGCAGCTTGGCCTCCACAGGGTCCGCTGAAGCTTTCTTT. Its translation is CASSLASTGSAEAFF.

The chain uses TRBV4-1 and TRBJ2-7; 8 bases line up with TRBD2. The germline V gene has CDR1 MGHRA and CDR2 YSYEKL. The CDR3 length is 16 residues. V lost 0 bases, J lost 2 bases, and 6 bases stayed unmatched. The CDR3 DNA follows: TGCGCCAGCAGCCAAGAAGTACTAGCGGTTGCCTACGAGCAGTACTTC. Its translation: CASSQEVLAVAYEQYF.

The V and J genes are TRBV27 and TRBJ2-7, with 7 bases identical to TRBD2. V dropped 0 bases and J dropped 4; count of bases not matched to a gene: 6. CDR3 size: 15 residues. From germline, CDR1 is MNHEY and CDR2 SMNVEV (reference sequence). This CDR3 reads CASSLSMQGGYEQYF. In DNA, the CDR3 is TGTGCCAGCAGTTTATCGATGCAGGGAGGGTACGAGCAGTACTTC.

This clone was detected only once. The chain has TRBV6-1 and TRBJ1-1; D remains unclear. Germline V gene sequence: CDR1 MNHNS, CDR2 SASEGT. Trimming took 3 bases from V and 1 from J, leaving 12 bases between them. The CDR3 covers 15 residues. This CDR3 is CASSDGTLGNTEAFF. In DNA, the CDR3 is TGTGCCAGCAGTGATGGCACCCTGGGGAACACTGAAGCTTTCTTT.

The V gene is TRBV18, the J gene TRBJ2-2, with 9 bases identical to TRBD2. J gave up 3 bases and V 5 bases, and 4 bases lay outside the gene matches. The germline V gene has CDR1 KGHSH and CDR2 LQKENI. This CDR3 has 15 amino acids. CDR3 nucleotides: TGTGCCAGCTCAACGACTAGCGGTTACACCGGGGAGCTGTTTTTT. Translation: CASSTTSGYTGELFF.

J is TRBJ1-6 and V is TRBV30, with 7 bases matching TRBD1. The length of the CDR3 is 18 residues. V lost 3 bases to trimming and J lost 5 bases; unmatched junction nucleotides: 16. Germline CDR1 is GTSNPN and CDR2 is SVGIG (reference sequence). CDR3 sequence: CAWRAPTGRGGNNSPLHF. The CDR3 region has the DNA TGTGCCTGGAGGGCACCGACAGGGAGGGGCGGTAATAATTCACCCCTCCACTTT.

The chain combines TRBV7-9 with TRBJ1-2, with D unclear. Trimming took 5 bases from V and 4 from J, leaving 11 bases between them. The CDR3 is 13 residues long. Germline CDR1 is SEHNR and CDR2 is FQNEAQ (reference sequence). CDR3 loop: CASSDAGLYGYTF. The CDR3 bases are TGTGCCAGCAGCGACGCTGGCCTCTATGGCTACACCTTC.

The V and J genes are TRBV19 and TRBJ1-1, with D possibly matching TRBD1 (6 bases). The V and J ends lost 5 bases and 0 bases respectively, with 13 bases between them. The CDR3 is 15 residues long. Germline CDR1 and CDR2: LNHDA and SQIVND (reference sequence). The CDR3 sequence: CASSSRQAVNTEAFF. CDR3 bases: TGTGCCAGTAGTTCACGACAGGCGGTGAACACTGAAGCTTTCTTT.

V gene TRBV18 combines with J gene TRBJ1-1, with 9 bases fitting TRBD1. The CDR3 spans 14 residues. CDR1 and CDR2 from the germline V gene are KGHSH and LQKENI. V gave up 0 bases and J gave up 7 bases; unmatched junction bases: 3. The CDR3 nucleotides read TGTGCCAGCTCACCACCAGGGACAGGGCTTGAAGCTTTCTTT. As protein: CASSPPGTGLEAFF.

This chain connects TRBV6-5 to TRBJ2-7, with 7 bases that match TRBD2. The germline gives CDR1 MNHEY, CDR2 SVGAGI. This CDR3 region has 14 residues. The J segment lost 5 bases and the V segment lost 6 bases, leaving 10 bases of the junction unmatched. This CDR3 is CASSHGLDSDEQYF. The CDR3 DNA sequence: TGTGCCAGCAGCCACGGACTAGACAGCGACGAGCAGTACTTC.

This clone showed up just a few times. The V call is TRBV30, the J call TRBJ1-3; no reliable D call. With 2 bases removed from V and 0 bases from J, the gap between germline ends came to 11 bases. In germline, CDR1 is GTSNPN, CDR2 SVGIG (reference sequence). The CDR3 length is 15 residues. The DNA for the CDR3 is TGTGCCTGGAGTCCCCGACCGCGCTCTGGAAACACCATATATTTT. It translates to CAWSPRPRSGNTIYF.

V is TRBV6-5 and J is TRBJ2-3; 9 bases line up with TRBD1. Germline trimming cut 4 bases from V and 4 bases from J; bases unmatched to any gene: 6. CDR1 MNHEY and CDR2 SVGAGI come from the germline V gene. This CDR3 spans 15 amino acids. CDR3 DNA sequence: TGTGCCAGCAGTTCATGGACAGGGGTCGCAGATACGCAGTATTTT. Amino acid sequence: CASSSWTGVADTQYF.

This chain connects TRBV6-6 to TRBJ1-1; D not certain. The V gene's germline CDR1 is MNHNY and CDR2 SVGAGI (reference sequence). The length of the CDR3 is 13 residues. V was pared by 8 bases and J by 1 base, with 11 bases between. The CDR3 nucleotides read TGTGCCAGCGGCGTTGACGGGAACACTGAAGCTTTCTTT. Its protein is CASGVDGNTEAFF.

This clone occurred once. CDR3 sequence (DNA): TGTGCCAGCAGTTACTCGGTACAAAGCTCCTACAATGAGCAGTTCTTC. Translating gives CASSYSVQSSYNEQFF. V and J are TRBV6-6 and TRBJ2-1; D not certain. The CDR3 has 16 residues. The V end was cut by 0 bases, the J end by 0 bases, with 9 bases between. CDR1 is MNHNY, CDR2 SVGAGI, per germline (reference sequence).

The chain has TRBV9 and TRBJ1-5, with D tentatively TRBD1 (5 bases). Trimming removed 0 bases from V and 7 bases from J, with 14 bases in between. The CDR3 spans 15 residues. Germline V gene sequence: CDR1 SGDLS, CDR2 YYNGEE. Here the CDR3 reads CASSVDLGVGQPQHF. In DNA, the CDR3 is TGTGCCAGCAGCGTAGATTTAGGGGTAGGACAGCCCCAGCATTTT.